This T cell receptor (beta chain) was sequenced in a study of regulatory T cells in long-lasting Graves disease. Described time point: persistent/refractory GD, antithyroid drugs over 5 years with positive TRAb. PBMC RNA served as the TCR library source. To make TCR beta libraries, researchers used iRepertoire HTBI primers and Arm-PCR of CDR3 regions. TCRdb independently ran MiXCR on the multiplex PCR reads; one entry per CDR3 protein. The sample has about 310,000 distinct CDR3 sequences; 22% are singletons. Germline CDR1 and CDR2: SEHNR and FQNEAQ (reference sequence). Trimming took off 5 bases at V and 7 bases at J, with 15 bases between the two ends. The CDR3 totals 13 residues.

Source: peripheral blood mononuclear cells (PBMCs), taken when the disease was refractory, from a patient treated with antithyroid drugs. This clonotype originated in a female donor with Graves disease. The genes are TRBV7-9 and TRBJ2-7, with D possibly being TRBD1 (6 bases). The CDR3: CASSPRGLWEQYF. The CDR3 DNA reads TGTGCCAGCAGCCCCAGGGGTTTGTGGGAGCAGTACTTC.